Here is one TCR beta chain with its context. This clone was counted only a few times. Its antigen remains undetermined. Its ends do not fully match the called genes, so a read error is possible. The CDR3 goes from the cysteine to the phenylalanine over 12 residues. Just the 36-base CDR3 DNA is kept, in frame starting at base 1. Sequences MDHEN (CDR1) and SYDVKM (CDR2) are obtained from the germline V gene. These data originate in a study of cytomegalovirus exposure and HLA in healthy donors (dated by TCRdb to between 2016 and 2019). About the study as a whole: An earlier analysis of fewer than 750 of the donors reported approximately 260 Gb of sequence data and approximately 120 million unique TCR beta sequences obtained from roughly 170 million T cells. An early release that covered about 600 HLA-typed donors contained around 300 gigabases of sequencing data and about 93 million unique TCR sequences. Of the roughly 420 genotyped donors, 75% to 85% were placed in the genetic ancestry cluster associated with self-reported Caucasian donors. The study aimed to test whether cataloging public T cell receptors could reveal signatures of past pathogen exposure. Using immunosequencing, the study profiled T cell repertoires from 500 to 800 subjects and related those repertoires to cytomegalovirus serostatus. Besides the first cohort of around 700 subjects, a separate validation cohort made up of over 100 different subjects was used. High-throughput TCR immunosequencing, statistical association of individual TCRs with disease status, and machine learning were combined to predict cytomegalovirus infection status. To study patterns of TCR occurrence, a later analysis re-analyzed previously published TCR beta repertoires from 700 or so donors and added high-resolution HLA genotyping. Rather than drawing on any new phenotypic data, the later analysis identified candidate immune exposures from TCR beta sequences and the way those sequences occurred across donors. An earlier analysis of 587 of the donors used high-throughput TCR beta sequencing to judge whether each TCR beta V gene segment behaved as functional or pseudogenic. Donor age, sex, ethnicity and CMV serostatus were compiled together with the repertoire data. A later genetic analysis used genome-wide SNP genotypes for about three fifths of the 666 donors, treating that subset as a discovery cohort. All discovery cohort repertoires had been generated using a single sequencing platform. HLA typing covered class I and class II loci at four-digit resolution. Typing coverage varied by locus: 629-630 donors for A, B, C, DRB1 and DQB1; approximately 500 for DQA1; about 570 for DPA1; under 490 for DPB1. Five DR-DQ haplotypes were handled as single units for association and clustering because linkage in the cohort was strong. Among some 410 genotyped donors of the cohort, an average of approximately 220,000 unique TCR beta nucleotide sequences was sequenced per donor, of which about 18% were non-productive.

The cohort was made up of about 670 healthy bone marrow donors. Cohort members were all nominally healthy when sampled, although unrecorded immune exposures were likely present. The donor tested CMV seropositive, placing the donor among the 290 or so seropositive members of the cohort. Every donor gave a peripheral blood sample, and the peripheral blood mononuclear cells from that sample were used for TCR beta sequencing. Genomic DNA was extracted from the blood cell samples with the Qiagen DNeasy Blood Extraction Kit. The research as a whole found: Broadly in line with IMGT annotations, most TCR beta V segments showed up in productive rearrangements about 87% or about 30% of the time in an earlier analysis of under 700 of the donors. Three of the identified cytomegalovirus-associated TCR beta chains were confirmed in vitro to be specific for cytomegalovirus antigens. While some public TCRs were present in many individuals, most TCR sequences turned up only very rarely across donors. In a later analysis, most CMV-associated TCR beta chains were found to appear HLA-restricted, with HLA associations seemingly driven largely by CMV exposure. When HLA alleles, especially DR and DQ, strongly co-occurred, TCR associations were difficult to assign to individual alleles. This cohort had only TCR beta chains sequenced, and the lack of alpha or paired-chain data limited which features could be detected. A later analysis reported that several top co-occurrence clusters appeared linked to parvovirus B19, influenza, CMV and Epstein-Barr virus. Some IMGT-functional V segments, including TRBV6-2 and TRBV6-3, could not be told apart with the 87-base-pair reads, so those segments were excluded. In a later analysis, the rate of TCR association differed among HLA loci, with DRB1 alleles having the most associated TCRs and HLA-C alleles having the fewest. In a later genetic analysis, a missense DCLRE1C variant was associated with V-gene and J-gene trimming of TCR beta chains, and the association was replicated in an independent cohort. In the study, some 160 TCR beta chains were listed as associated with cytomegalovirus. Over 15 rarely observed V segments, including chromosome 9 orphons, were excluded from the earlier analysis of about 500 of the donors because counts were too low. A further reported finding was that TCR beta sequences accurately predicted the HLA-A and HLA-B alleles for most subjects in the first cohort. A group of highly shared sequence variants was considered likely to be a technical artifact of the sequencing pipeline. In a later analysis, HLA-associated TCR beta chains showed more clonal expansion and lower generation probabilities than non-associated chains that were equally common. According to a later genetic analysis, donors in an Asian-associated ancestry cluster had fewer N-insertions in productive TCRs than the approximately 630-donor mean. According to the authors, the approach could potentially be generalized to other disease states and immunological phenotypes. In a later analysis, 16,951 TCR beta sequences were associated with specific HLA alleles at a false discovery rate of 0.05. The only immune exposure information available for the cohort was CMV serostatus. Correlated functional status among segregating V segments might reflect linkage disequilibrium, but an unknown experimental factor could not be ruled out. Cytomegalovirus status was reported to be diagnosed by the classifier with high specificity and sensitivity in both the original and validation cohorts. HLA typing was unavailable for some donors at each locus, so association tests used only the typed subset. Roughly uniform sequencing depth across donors was assumed in presence/absence analyses, although this assumption may not hold.

The receptor library was made with the immunoSEQ multiplex PCR assay. For the multiplex PCR, a mixture combining 60 forward primers for TCR Vbeta segments and 13 reverse primers for TCR Jbeta segments was used. The CDR3 region of rearranged TCR beta genes was amplified from genomic DNA with a multiplex PCR assay. On the Illumina HiSeq System, the amplified TCR beta libraries were sequenced as 87-base-pair reads. The authors processed their data as follows. In a later analysis, tens of millions of unique TCR beta chains were counted across the roughly 700 repertoires, and around 10 million of these chains were shared by at least two donors. Raw reads were error-corrected and collapsed into unique sequences with a nearest-neighbor algorithm that merged closely related sequences to remove PCR and sequencing errors. Alignment of CDR3 sequences to IMGT reference sequences was used to assign V, D and J gene segments. For a sequence to be retained, a match of at least six nucleotides was required to both a V gene segment and a J gene segment. A rearrangement was called productive if the CDR3 had no stop codons and remained in frame with V and J, and every other rearrangement was called non-productive. Following IMGT convention, CDR3 was defined as the stretch from the second conserved V-encoded cysteine up to the conserved J-encoded phenylalanine. Sequences without an unambiguous match to a single V gene segment were excluded from the earlier analysis of approximately 600 of the donors. An earlier analysis of a few hundred of the donors called V segments functional above 56.7% productive rearrangements and segregating when the between-donor standard deviation exceeded 5%. A statistical classification framework was developed to diagnose cytomegalovirus status using the catalog of TCR beta chain sequences. In a later analysis, V and J genes were assigned by comparing TCR nucleotide sequences against IMGT/GENE-DB human TR gene sequences. The TCRdist pipeline was used in a later analysis to assign CDR3 sequences and most-parsimonious VDJ recombination scenarios. In a later analysis, each TCR beta chain was defined by its CDR3 amino acid sequence together with its V-gene family, and reads lacking a unique V-gene family were excluded. A later analysis removed 600 or so highly shared, low-generation-probability nucleotide sequences to deal with suspected cross-contamination and a sequencing artifact. For each public chain, a later analysis derived a clonal expansion index from normalized ranks of inferred template counts within each repertoire. In a later analysis, generation probabilities were computed with a VDJ recombination model fitted to out-of-frame rearrangements, and the resulting probabilities were checked against IGoR. In a later analysis, hypergeometric tests were used to score TCR-TCR, TCR-HLA and TCR-CMV co-occurrence, with a repertoire-size bias correction applied to TCR pairs. False discovery rates were estimated in a later analysis by permuting HLA or CMV assignments 20 times. In a later analysis, co-occurring TCRs were grouped using DBSCAN, and TCRdist sequence similarity was added for clustering within HLA-allele-positive subsets. Co-occurrence clustering excluded repertoires with fewer than 30,000 or more than 120,000 public chains, plus five with anomalous nucleotide sharing. TCRdb's version of the immuneACCESS table is confined to in-frame rearrangements and falls short of the full clone set. An unresolved V gene accounts for under half of the shortfall where checked; the remainder is of unknown origin. D and trimming come from the DNA, and the V and J calls and clone size come from that table. This sample holds under 200,000 clones; roughly 70% were observed only once. Of the sample, 2.5% to 3% is held by the ten largest clones.

The chain uses TRBV28 and TRBJ1-2, and TRBD1 may be the D gene, going by 6 matching bases. The clonotype originates from a woman aged 40 to 50 in good health and CMV-seropositive. Sample: PBMCs. The sequence in DNA is TGTGCCAGCAGCCAAGGACCGGGGGGCTACCCCTTC. The translation is CASSQGPGGYPF.